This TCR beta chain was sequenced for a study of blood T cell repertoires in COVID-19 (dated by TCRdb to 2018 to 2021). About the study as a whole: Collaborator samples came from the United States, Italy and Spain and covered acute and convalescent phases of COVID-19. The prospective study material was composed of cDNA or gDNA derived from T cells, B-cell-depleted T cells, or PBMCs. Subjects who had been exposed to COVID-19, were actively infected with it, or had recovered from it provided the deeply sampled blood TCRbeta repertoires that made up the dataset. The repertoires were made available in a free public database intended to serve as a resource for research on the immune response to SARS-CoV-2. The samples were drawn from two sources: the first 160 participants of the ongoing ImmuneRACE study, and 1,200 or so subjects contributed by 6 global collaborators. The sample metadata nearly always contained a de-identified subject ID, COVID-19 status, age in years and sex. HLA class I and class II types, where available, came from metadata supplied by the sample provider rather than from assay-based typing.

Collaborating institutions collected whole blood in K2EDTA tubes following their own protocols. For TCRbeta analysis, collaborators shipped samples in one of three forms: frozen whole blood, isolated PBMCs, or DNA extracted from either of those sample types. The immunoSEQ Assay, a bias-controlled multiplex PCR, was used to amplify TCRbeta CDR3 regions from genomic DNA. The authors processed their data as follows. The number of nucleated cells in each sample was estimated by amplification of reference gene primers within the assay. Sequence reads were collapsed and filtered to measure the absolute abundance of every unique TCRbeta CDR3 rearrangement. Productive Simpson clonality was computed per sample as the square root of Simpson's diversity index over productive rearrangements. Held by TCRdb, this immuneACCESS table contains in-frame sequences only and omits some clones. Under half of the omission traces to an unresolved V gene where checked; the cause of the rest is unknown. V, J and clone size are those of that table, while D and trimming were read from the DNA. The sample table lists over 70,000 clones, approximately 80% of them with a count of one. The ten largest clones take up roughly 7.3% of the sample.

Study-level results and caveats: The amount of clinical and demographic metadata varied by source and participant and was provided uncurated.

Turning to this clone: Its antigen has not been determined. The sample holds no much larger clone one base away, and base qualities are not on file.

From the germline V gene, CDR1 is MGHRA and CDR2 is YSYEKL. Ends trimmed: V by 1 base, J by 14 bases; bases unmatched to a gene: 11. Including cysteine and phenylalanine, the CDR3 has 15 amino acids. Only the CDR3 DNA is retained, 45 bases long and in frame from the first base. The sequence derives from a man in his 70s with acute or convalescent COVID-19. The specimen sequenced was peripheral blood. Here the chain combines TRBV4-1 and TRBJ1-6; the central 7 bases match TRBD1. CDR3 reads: CASSQGQGGLRALHF. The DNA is TGCGCCAGCAGCCAAGGACAGGGTGGCCTCAGGGCCCTCCACTTT.